The rows below give T cell receptor beta chains drawn from one sample of a study of beta chain features in type 1 diabetes. TCRdb's table, derived via immunoSEQ multiplex PCR, lists solely in-frame clones and lacks some. Of fewer than 350,000 clones listed, 15% were seen once; the top ten hold more than 0.015%. Sequencing used naive CD4+ T cells from blood. These receptors were collected from a man younger than 30 with type 1 diabetes. Both conserved end residues are part of each CDR3. Each record gives: V gene, clone size, J gene, D gene, CDR3 DNA, CDR3 protein. A D gene is named only where the DNA matches it firmly. Clone size is not always given. Where it is, it says once, few, many or a class for expanded clones.

TRBV7-9	NA	TRBJ2-5	NA	TGTGCCAGCAATAGCGAGACCCAGTACTTC	CASNSETQYF
TRBV19	few	TRBJ2-1	NA	TGTGCCAGTAGTGCTAGCGCATACTCCTACAATGAGCAGTTCTTC	CASSASAYSYNEQFF
TRBV5-6	few	TRBJ1-2	NA	TGTGCCAGCAGCGGGAGGGACGGGGGGAACTATGGCTACACCTTC	CASSGRDGGNYGYTF
TRBV30	NA	TRBJ2-3	NA	TGTGCCTGGCTTTCGAGGACAGATACGCAGTATTTT	CAWLSRTDTQYF
TRBV28	few	TRBJ2-3	NA	TGTGCCAGCAGTCTCCGTCCGGGTACGCAGTATTTT	CASSLRPGTQYF
TRBV6-5	few	TRBJ2-7	NA	TGTGCCAGCAGCCTAGACTACGCCCGAGGCGAGCAGTACTTC	CASSLDYARGEQYF
TRBV28	few	TRBJ2-7	TRBD1	TGTGCCAGCAGAACTGACAGGGGGCCCTCCTACGAGCAGTACTTC	CASRTDRGPSYEQYF
TRBV6-6	few	TRBJ2-1	TRBD1	TGTGCCAGCAGTTACTCCACGGGACAGGGGTATGAGCAGTTCTTC	CASSYSTGQGYEQFF
TRBV5-4	few	TRBJ2-6	TRBD1	TGTGCCAGCAGCCCCGGGACAGGGGGCTCTGGGGCCAACGTCCTGACTTTC	CASSPGTGGSGANVLTF
TRBV28	few	TRBJ2-5	TRBD2	TGTGCCAGCATCGGGAACACCGGGCCCAGGGAGGGGACCCAGTACTTC	CASIGNTGPREGTQYF
TRBV6-5	NA	TRBJ2-3	NA	TGTGCCAGCAGTTACTGGGCTACAACTAGCACAGATACGCAGTATTTT	CASSYWATTSTDTQYF
TRBV7-2	few	TRBJ2-3	NA	TGTGCCAGCTCCCACCGGGACATCGCCGATACGCAGTATTTT	CASSHRDIADTQYF
TRBV11-2	NA	TRBJ2-5	TRBD2	TGTGCCAGCAGCTTAGAAGGCCCGGGACTAGGAGAGACCCAGTACTTC	CASSLEGPGLGETQYF
TRBV30	NA	TRBJ1-2	NA	TGTGCCTGGAGTGTACATAGGCAGGGACTCTCCTTTTATGGCTACACCTTC	CAWSVHRQGLSFYGYTF
TRBV4-2	few	TRBJ2-5	TRBD2	TGTGCCAGCAGCCAACAACCTTGGGGGGGGTTAGAGACCCAGTACTTC	CASSQQPWGGLETQYF
TRBV5-1	NA	TRBJ1-2	TRBD1	TGCGCCAGCAGCTTGGCACAGGGGGCTAACTATGGCTACACCTTC	CASSLAQGANYGYTF
TRBV4-1	NA	TRBJ1-1	NA	TGCGCCAGCAGCCCTTTGGGAGAATTAAACAAGAACACTGAAGCTTTCTTT	CASSPLGELNKNTEAFF
TRBV11-2	few	TRBJ2-3	TRBD1	TGTGCCAGCAGCCGAGGACAGGGGGCAAGAGATACGCAGTATTTT	CASSRGQGARDTQYF
TRBV29-1	NA	TRBJ2-1	TRBD2	TGCAGCGTTGACTTAGCGGGAGTCAATGAGCAGTTCTTC	CSVDLAGVNEQFF
TRBV7-8	few	TRBJ2-7	NA	TGTGCCAGCAGCTTAGTAGGCAGGGAGCAGTACTTC	CASSLVGREQYF
TRBV6-6	few	TRBJ2-3	NA	TGTGCCAGCAGTTACCCTTTCGGTAGCACAGATACGCAGTATTTT	CASSYPFGSTDTQYF
TRBV10-3	NA	TRBJ2-7	TRBD1	TGTGCCATCAGGGGGACAGGCACGAGCTCCTACGAGCAGTACTTC	CAIRGTGTSSYEQYF
TRBV6-5	NA	TRBJ2-3	TRBD2	TGTGCCAGCAGTTTCCGTGGACTAGCTAGCACAGATACGCAGTATTTT	CASSFRGLASTDTQYF
TRBV9	few	TRBJ2-3	TRBD2	TGTGCCAGCACCTCAGGGAGGGTCACAGATACGCAGTATTTT	CASTSGRVTDTQYF
TRBV29-1	few	TRBJ2-7	NA	TGCAGCGTTGAGGGAGTCTCCTACGAGCAGTACTTC	CSVEGVSYEQYF
TRBV7-2	NA	TRBJ2-3	TRBD1	TGTGCCAGCAGCCTAGGGACAGCTCGGACAGATACGCAGTATTTT	CASSLGTARTDTQYF
TRBV9	NA	TRBJ2-5	TRBD1	TGTGCCAGCAGCCCACGGGACAGGGGACGGGAGACCCAGTACTTC	CASSPRDRGRETQYF
TRBV5-4	NA	TRBJ2-3	TRBD2	TGTGCCAGCAGCAGCGGACTAGCGGGAGTTGATACGCAGTATTTT	CASSSGLAGVDTQYF
TRBV5-1	few	TRBJ2-7	NA	TGCGCCAGTCTTAGAACAGGGCTCGGAACCTACGAGCAGTACTTC	CASLRTGLGTYEQYF
TRBV9	few	TRBJ2-1	NA	TGTGCCAGCAGCGCGAGAGTGAGTAATGAGCAGTTCTTC	CASSARVSNEQFF
TRBV10-3	NA	TRBJ2-7	TRBD2	TGTGCCATCAGTGCCAGCGGGGGGTTTGACGAGCAGTACTTC	CAISASGGFDEQYF
TRBV10-3	NA	TRBJ1-4	NA	TGTGCCATCAGCCCAGGGGATGAAAAACTGTTTTTT	CAISPGDEKLFF
TRBV19	NA	TRBJ2-1	NA	TGTGCCAGTAGTATAGGAACCGGGACTGCCAAAATGGGGCAGTTCTTC	CASSIGTGTAKMGQFF
TRBV10-3	NA	TRBJ1-1	NA	TGTGCCATTCACGACACGGGAGAGACTGAAGCTTTCTTT	CAIHDTGETEAFF
TRBV28	few	TRBJ2-2	NA	TGTGCCAGCAGTAACAGGTTCAACACCGGGGAGCTGTTTTTT	CASSNRFNTGELFF
TRBV5-1	few	TRBJ2-1	NA	TGCGCCAGTAGAGAACTAGCTCAGGCGAATGAGCAGTTCTTC	CASRELAQANEQFF
TRBV29-1	few	TRBJ2-2	TRBD2	TGCAGCGTGGGACTAGCGTCAACCGGGGAGCTGTTTTTT	CSVGLASTGELFF
TRBV29-1	NA	TRBJ1-1	TRBD1	TGCAGCGTCATGACAGGGATGAACACTGAAGCTTTCTTT	CSVMTGMNTEAFF
TRBV27	few	TRBJ2-6	NA	TGTGCCAGCAGGGGCACCGGGGCCAACGTCCTGACTTTC	CASRGTGANVLTF
TRBV9	few	TRBJ2-1	TRBD2	TGTGCCAGCAGCACCGGGACTAGCGAATACAATGAGCAGTTCTTC	CASSTGTSEYNEQFF
TRBV4-3	few	TRBJ1-2	NA	TGCGCCAGCAGCCAAGCGACCGGTGGGCACTATGGCTACACCTTC	CASSQATGGHYGYTF
TRBV28	NA	TRBJ1-1	TRBD1	TGTGCCAGCAGTTTGTGGACAGGGGGCGAGACTGAAGCTTTCTTT	CASSLWTGGETEAFF
TRBV18	NA	TRBJ1-4	NA	TGTGCCAGCTCACCAATTGGGGGGGCAACTAATGAAAAACTGTTTTTT	CASSPIGGATNEKLFF
TRBV9	NA	TRBJ1-2	TRBD1	TGTGCCAGCAGCGTCAGGGGGCAGGACTATGGCTACACCTTC	CASSVRGQDYGYTF
TRBV25-1	many	TRBJ2-4	NA	TGTGCCAGCAGTGAATCCGGGGGAGACATTCAGTACTTC	CASSESGGDIQYF
TRBV5-6	few	TRBJ2-7	NA	NA	CASSLVGAGSLYF